This TCR beta chain originates from a study of vaccination effects on CD4 cells after COVID-19 (dated 2022 in TCRdb). Describing the broader study: Across the study, the median time from the second dose to post-vaccine sampling was 72 days (range 14 to 241). Altogether, over 9 COVID-19 convalescent patients and 4 SARS-CoV-2-naive healthy vaccine recipients made up the full study. Cultures from other donors in the study were sequenced using the Oncomine TCR Beta short-read assay on an Illumina iSeq 100. The study compared SARS-CoV-2 spike-specific CD4+ TCR repertoires before and after mRNA vaccination in COVID-19 convalescent patients and infection-naive vaccine recipients. Results the study describes overall, beyond this receptor: Limitations of the study were the small number of convalescent patients and the absence of early post-infection timepoints. Among healthy vaccine recipients, nearly all vaccine-induced clones were SARS-CoV-2 mono-reactive, and just 1 of 255 was cross-reactive with common cold coronaviruses. Both infection-induced and vaccine-induced clones contracted markedly at late post-vaccination timepoints, which is consistent with waning T cell responses.

CDR1 and CDR2, looked up from the germline V gene (reference sequence), are MNHEY and SMNVEV. The V and J ends are trimmed by 4 bases and 3 bases, leaving 7 bases between them. The CDR3 covers 13 residues, taking in both the cysteine and the phenylalanine. The CDR3 DNA has 39 bases and is translated from base 1. In the ViraFEST assay, PBMC were stimulated with viral peptide pools, and TCR sequencing was then used to find antigen-specific CD4+ T cell clonotypes based on their expansion. After around 11 days of culture, CD4+ T cells were isolated with the EasySep CD4+ T cell isolation kit. Each participant got two doses of an mRNA SARS-CoV-2 vaccine, either BNT162b2 or mRNA-1273. Healthy vaccine recipients had no prior SARS-CoV-2 infection, confirmed by negative nucleocapsid antibodies before and after vaccination. A few million PBMC per well were cultured in IMDM with approximately 5% human AB serum, about 9.4 IU/ml IL-2 and gentamicin, plus 10 ug/ml peptides. Half of the culture medium was replaced with fresh IL-2-containing medium on days 3 and 7. Unless otherwise noted, each peptide stimulation condition was cultured in triplicate wells. Using Ficoll-Paque Plus gradient centrifugation, PBMC were separated from whole blood and then either used fresh or cryopreserved at -140C. Overlapping peptide pools spanned the spike proteins of SARS-CoV-2 and the common cold coronaviruses HCoV-NL63, HCoV-OC43 and HCoV-229E. Genomic DNA was extracted from cultured CD4+ T cells with the QIAamp micro DNA kit.

As to this clone: The target of this receptor is not known. No much larger clone exists at a distance of one base, and base qualities are not known.

The protocol used for the library was the immunoSEQ multiplex PCR assay. TCR beta CDR3 sequencing was performed on DNA from the cultured, isolated CD4+ T cells. Processing in the source paper ran as follows. Non-productive TCR sequences were removed and reads were trimmed to the CDR3 region, keeping CDR3s of at least 7 amino acids. Antigen-specific clonotypes were identified with the MANAFEST web app by comparing expansion in peptide wells against reference cultures. To count as positive, a clone had to show expansion at FDR<0.05 compared with the reference and with all other wells, an odds ratio above 5, and a frequency above 0.1% in two replicate wells. A clonotype was called cross-reactive if it was significantly expanded both in SARS-CoV-2 spike wells and in at least one common cold coronavirus spike condition. CDR3 similarity was assessed by Levenshtein distance using the stringdist R package, and unrooted trees were constructed with ape in R 3.6.1. TCRdb limited this immuneACCESS table to in-frame rearrangements with V and J called. A share of clones is missing; checked studies link under half to unresolved V genes, and the rest is unexplained. V and J calls and clone size are given by that table; D and trimming were obtained from the DNA. The sample profile shows about 80,000 clones; under 85% of them were found once. Together, the top ten hold around 1.1% of the sample.

The sequence joins TRBV27 to TRBJ2-1; the D gene is unclear. This receptor was taken from a human donor who received a COVID-19 vaccine. The sample in question was CD4+ T cells from PBMCs cultured with HCoV-OC43 spike peptides, obtained after COVID-19 vaccination. Per the publication, the cell subset or site label means: HCoV-OC43 spike overlapping peptide pool stimulation. CDR3 region: CASSWSGYNEQFF. The nucleotide sequence is given as TGTGCCAGCAGTTGGTCCGGCTACAATGAGCAGTTCTTC.